The clone carrying this T cell receptor (beta chain) showed up many times. What it recognizes is unknown. Unique molecular identifier tags were affixed to discrete cDNA molecules. TCRdb ran MiXCR on the 5' RACE reads and lists one entry per CDR3 protein. The sample gives some 77,000 distinct CDR3 sequences, 9% to 15% of which show up once; less than 20% is in the top ten. This entry comes from a study of early T cells in non-severe SARS-CoV-2 infection. Overall study context: Bulk RNA isolated from unsorted whole blood underwent sequencing; chains were not paired. Study-wide results and limits: CD4 and private specificities were missed by VDJdb matching, which favored anti-spike CD8 responses.

The CDR3 sequence is 16 residues long. V lost 4 bases, J lost 9 bases, and 7 bases stayed unmatched. Germline V lookup: CDR1 SGHTA, CDR2 FQGNSA. This clonotype was sampled from an adult who was a healthcare worker with PCR-confirmed SARS-CoV-2 infection or an uninfected control (not recorded which). The donor label of this sample is uncertain. The chain has TRBV7-2 and TRBJ2-1; 15 bases agree with TRBD2. The sample here was whole blood, taken at baseline. The CDR3 protein is CASSYGLAGGSGEQFF. CDR3 DNA sequence: TGTGCCAGCAGCTACGGACTAGCGGGGGGGTCAGGTGAGCAGTTCTTC.